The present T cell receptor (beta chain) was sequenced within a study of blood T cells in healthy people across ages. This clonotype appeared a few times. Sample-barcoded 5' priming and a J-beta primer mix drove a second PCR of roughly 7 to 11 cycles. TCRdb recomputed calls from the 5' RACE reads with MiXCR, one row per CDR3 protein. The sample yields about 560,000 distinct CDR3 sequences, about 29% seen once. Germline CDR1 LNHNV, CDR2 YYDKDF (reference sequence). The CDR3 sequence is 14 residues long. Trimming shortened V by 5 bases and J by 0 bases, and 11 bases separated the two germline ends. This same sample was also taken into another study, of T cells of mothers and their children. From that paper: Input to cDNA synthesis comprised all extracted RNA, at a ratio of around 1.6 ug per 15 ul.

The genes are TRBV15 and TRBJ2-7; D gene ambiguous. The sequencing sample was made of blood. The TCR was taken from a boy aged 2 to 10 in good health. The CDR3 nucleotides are TGTGCCACCAGCGAGACGGCTAGCTCCTACGAGCAGTACTTC. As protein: CATSETASSYEQYF. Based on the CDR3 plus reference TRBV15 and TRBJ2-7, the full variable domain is DAMVIQNPRYQVTQFGKPVTLSCSQTLNHNVMYWYQQKSSQAPKLLFHYYDKDFNNEADTPDNFQSRRPNTSFCFLDIRSPGLGDTAMYLCATSETASSYEQYFGPGTRLTVT.